Listed below are T cell receptor beta chains from one sample, sequenced in a study of blood T cell repertoires in COVID-19. Clones were sequenced by immunoSEQ multiplex PCR, and TCRdb holds only the in-frame ones, with some missing. Counted here are 150,000 to 250,000 clones, more than 75% occurring once; the ten biggest clones make up almost 6%. Sequencing used peripheral blood. All receptors come from a woman in her thirties or forties with COVID-19, enrolled during active disease. Each CDR3 is given with its conserved first and last residue. The D gene is left open where the match is weak. Clone size is shown for a subset of rows, as once, few, many or a class of expanded clone.

size: once
D: TRBD1
J: TRBJ1-2
V: TRBV7-6
CDR3: CASSSGQVDGGYTF
DNA: TGTGCCAGCAGCTCGGGACAGGTGGACGGGGGCTACACCTTC

size: .
D: TRBD1
J: TRBJ2-2
V: TRBV2
CDR3: CASSDQGAANTGELFF
DNA: TGTGCCAGCAGTGATCAGGGGGCAGCGAACACCGGGGAGCTGTTTTTT

size: .
D: TRBD1
J: TRBJ1-2
V: TRBV5-4
CDR3: CASSLGLTGGDYGYTF
DNA: TGTGCCAGCAGCTTGGGGCTGACAGGGGGGGACTATGGCTACACCTTC

size: .
D: TRBD2
J: TRBJ2-3
V: TRBV9
CDR3: CASSPGASGRVGLDTQYF
DNA: TGTGCCAGCAGCCCTGGGGCTAGCGGGAGAGTAGGGTTGGATACGCAGTATTTT

size: .
D: TRBD2
J: TRBJ2-2
V: TRBV2
CDR3: CASDLAGLNGGELFF
DNA: TGTGCCAGCGACCTAGCGGGGTTGAACGGCGGGGAGCTGTTTTTT

size: .
D: .
J: TRBJ1-1
V: TRBV3-1/TRBV3-2
CDR3: CASSLTESTEAFF
DNA: TGTGCCAGCAGCCTGACGGAGAGCACTGAAGCTTTCTTT

size: once
D: TRBD2
J: TRBJ2-1
V: TRBV7-3
CDR3: CASSLQASGGYNEQFF
DNA: TGTGCCAGCAGCTTACAGGCTAGCGGGGGGTACAATGAGCAGTTCTTC

size: .
D: TRBD2
J: TRBJ2-3
V: TRBV4-1
CDR3: CASSHPSQTSGGDSTDTQYF
DNA: TGCGCCAGCAGCCACCCGTCCCAGACTAGCGGGGGTGACAGCACAGATACGCAGTATTTT

size: few
D: .
J: TRBJ1-2
V: TRBV10-3
CDR3: CAISGASLVLRLANYGYTF
DNA: TGTGCCATCAGTGGGGCCAGCCTGGTCCTTCGGCTCGCTAACTATGGCTACACCTTC

size: .
D: TRBD2
J: TRBJ2-1
V: TRBV5-1
CDR3: CASRAGEGVGNEQFF
DNA: TGCGCCAGCAGAGCTGGGGAGGGAGTAGGCAATGAGCAGTTCTTC

size: .
D: .
J: TRBJ2-7
V: TRBV12-5
CDR3: CASSGLAFYEQYF
DNA: TGTGCTTCCTCGGGACTCGCATTCTACGAGCAGTACTTC

size: .
D: TRBD2
J: TRBJ2-3
V: TRBV4-3
CDR3: CASSQEGTSGGLDTQYF
DNA: TGCGCCAGCAGCCAAGAGGGGACTAGCGGGGGGCTGGATACGCAGTATTTT

size: .
D: .
J: TRBJ2-7
V: TRBV3-1/TRBV3-2
CDR3: CASSLYTGQSSYEQYF
DNA: TGTGCCAGCAGTCTTTATACAGGTCAGAGCTCCTACGAGCAGTACTTC

size: once
D: TRBD1
J: TRBJ1-5
V: TRBV2
CDR3: CASRDRDGSNQPQHF
DNA: TGTGCCAGCAGAGACAGGGACGGTAGCAATCAGCCCCAGCATTTT

size: .
D: .
J: TRBJ2-3
V: TRBV29-1
CDR3: CSVEGAGTDTQYF
DNA: TGCAGCGTTGAAGGGGCGGGGACAGATACGCAGTATTTT

size: .
D: TRBD2
J: TRBJ2-2
V: TRBV2
CDR3: CASAGFGLAGGRGSTGELFF
DNA: TGTGCCAGCGCTGGGTTCGGACTAGCGGGCGGAAGAGGAAGCACCGGGGAGCTGTTTTTT

size: .
D: .
J: TRBJ2-1
V: TRBV5-1
CDR3: CASSLGGFSYNEQFF
DNA: TGCGCCAGCAGCTTGGGAGGGTTTTCCTACAATGAGCAGTTCTTC

size: .
D: TRBD2
J: TRBJ2-1
V: TRBV7-2
CDR3: CASSLVGLVYEQFF
DNA: TGTGCCAGCAGCTTAGTGGGACTAGTTTACGAGCAGTTCTTC

size: .
D: .
J: TRBJ2-6
V: TRBV5-1
CDR3: CASSFDRPSGANVLTF
DNA: TGCGCCAGCAGCTTCGACAGGCCCTCGGGGGCCAACGTCCTGACTTTC

size: .
D: .
J: TRBJ1-6
V: TRBV10-2
CDR3: CASKQGIHSPLHF
DNA: TGCGCCAGCAAACAGGGAATACATTCACCCCTCCACTTT

size: once
D: TRBD2
J: TRBJ2-1
V: TRBV4-2
CDR3: CASSARVVASGYNEQFF
DNA: TGTGCCAGCAGCGCAAGGGTTGTGGCTAGCGGCTACAATGAGCAGTTCTTC